This entry lists 11 T cell receptor beta chains sequenced from one sample in a study of blood T cell repertoires in COVID-19. The method was immunoSEQ multiplex PCR; TCRdb's version includes in-frame clones alone and lacks a portion of them. Of some 250,000 clones in the sample, approximately 85% were seen once. Sequencing input: PBMCs or T cells enriched from blood (not recorded which). Receptors were obtained from a woman aged 45-65 years who had recovered from COVID-19.

The J gene is TRBJ1-3, the V gene TRBV5-6; 8 bases agree with TRBD1. The CDR3 contains 13 residues. The trim removed 7 bases at V and 4 bases at J, leaving 4 bases unmatched. The germline gives CDR1 SGHDT, CDR2 YYEEEE. The CDR3 DNA reads as TGTGCCAGCGGACAGGGTTCCGGAAACACCATATATTTT. As protein: CASGQGSGNTIYF.

The chain couples TRBV19 to TRBJ2-1, with 7 bases matching TRBD1. V lost 0 bases, J lost 1 base, and 6 bases stayed unmatched. Per the germline V gene, CDR1 is LNHDA and CDR2 is SQIVND (reference sequence). The CDR3 length is 17 residues. The CDR3 sequence: CASSIDLGRGSYNEQFF. In nucleotides, the CDR3 is TGTGCCAGTAGTATAGATCTTGGCAGGGGGTCCTACAATGAGCAGTTCTTC.

The chain uses TRBV6-5 and TRBJ2-1; 11 positions match TRBD2. CDR1 is MNHEY, CDR2 SVGAGI, per germline. The CDR3 loop spans 15 amino acids. Trimming took 7 bases from V and 7 from J; bases not matched to a gene: 9. CDR3 loop: CASTKLAGDRNEQFF. The CDR3 DNA reads TGTGCCAGCACCAAACTAGCGGGAGACAGAAATGAGCAGTTCTTC.

This rearrangement joins TRBV7-2 to TRBJ2-7, with 12 positions matching TRBD2. The length of the CDR3 is 14 residues. Losses at the gene ends were 4 bases for V and 6 bases for J; bases not matched to a gene: 4. Per the germline V gene, CDR1 is SGHTA and CDR2 is FQGNSA. The CDR3 loop is CASSSTSGRVEQYF. The DNA for the CDR3 is TGTGCCAGCAGCTCGACTAGCGGGAGAGTCGAGCAGTACTTC.

The chain employs TRBV20-1 and TRBJ1-2; 9 nucleotides match TRBD1. Germline loops: CDR1 DFQATT, CDR2 SNEGSKA (reference sequence). This CDR3 contains 14 residues. J lost 4 bases, V lost 3 bases, and 6 bases had no gene match. The CDR3: CSASLQGASYGYTF. For the CDR3, the DNA is TGCAGTGCTAGTCTACAGGGGGCTAGCTATGGCTACACCTTC.

The CDR3 region is CASSQDLAGVYNEQFF. The CDR3, as DNA: TGTGCCAGCAGCCAAGACCTAGCGGGGGTCTACAATGAGCAGTTCTTC. The chain couples TRBV4-2 to TRBJ2-1; 10 nucleotides match TRBD2. The germline CDR1 and CDR2 sequences are LGHNA and YNFKEQ. V shed 0 bases, J shed 3 bases, and the junction held 2 bases outside the gene matches. This CDR3 is built from 16 residues.

This chain connects TRBV19 to TRBJ2-5; a weak D match, TRBD1 (6 bases). The germline V gene has CDR1 LNHDA and CDR2 SQIVND (reference sequence). Trimming left V 3 bases short and J 3 bases short, with 8 bases between. The CDR3 totals 13 residues. DNA of the CDR3: TGTGCCAGTAGTATCCAGGGGAAAGAGACCCAGTACTTC. Protein product: CASSIQGKETQYF.

The chain has TRBV19 and TRBJ1-5, with 8 positions matching TRBD1. This CDR3 contains 17 residues. Germline lookup yields CDR1 LNHDA and CDR2 SQIVND (reference sequence). After removal of 5 bases from V and 6 bases from J, the junction contained 15 bases not matched to a gene. The CDR3 region has the DNA TGTGCCAGTAGTCTTTTCCTTGGACAGGGTCCTGGTCAGCCCCAGCATTTT. Amino acid sequence: CASSLFLGQGPGQPQHF.

The rearrangement uses TRBV2 and TRBJ2-2, with 11 bases lining up with TRBD1. Germline-derived CDR1 and CDR2 are SNHLY and FYNNEI. This CDR3 is built from 16 residues. Trimming took 3 bases from V and 5 from J; bases not matched to a gene: 5. CDR3 coding DNA: TGTGCCAGCAGTGATCGGACAGGGGGCAAGACCGGGGAGCTGTTTTTT. Encoded protein: CASSDRTGGKTGELFF.

The chain employs TRBV28 and TRBJ2-2; 14 positions agree with TRBD2. Germline V gene sequence: CDR1 MDHEN, CDR2 SYDVKM. V was clipped by 6 bases and J by 9 bases; unmatched bases: 3. This CDR3 spans 14 amino acids. CDR3: CASSGTSGSWELFF. The CDR3 DNA is TGTGCCAGCAGCGGGACTAGCGGGAGCTGGGAGCTGTTTTTT.

The chain is built from TRBV5-1 and TRBJ2-7; the match to TRBD1 covers 7 bases. The CDR3 runs 14 residues. Unmatched junction bases numbered 4, after V lost 3 bases and J lost 1 base. The germline V gene has CDR1 SGHRS and CDR2 YFSETQ. The CDR3 DNA is TGCGCCAGCAGCTGGGGACAGCAATCCTACGAGCAGTACTTC. This codes for CASSWGQQSYEQYF. The whole variable domain, filled in from reference TRBV5-1 and TRBJ2-7, reads KAGVTQTPRYLIKTRGQQVTLSCSPISGHRSVSWYQQTPGQGLQFLFEYFSETQRNKGNFPGRFSGRQFSNSRSEMNVSTLELGDSALYLCASSWGQQSYEQYFGPGTRLTVT.